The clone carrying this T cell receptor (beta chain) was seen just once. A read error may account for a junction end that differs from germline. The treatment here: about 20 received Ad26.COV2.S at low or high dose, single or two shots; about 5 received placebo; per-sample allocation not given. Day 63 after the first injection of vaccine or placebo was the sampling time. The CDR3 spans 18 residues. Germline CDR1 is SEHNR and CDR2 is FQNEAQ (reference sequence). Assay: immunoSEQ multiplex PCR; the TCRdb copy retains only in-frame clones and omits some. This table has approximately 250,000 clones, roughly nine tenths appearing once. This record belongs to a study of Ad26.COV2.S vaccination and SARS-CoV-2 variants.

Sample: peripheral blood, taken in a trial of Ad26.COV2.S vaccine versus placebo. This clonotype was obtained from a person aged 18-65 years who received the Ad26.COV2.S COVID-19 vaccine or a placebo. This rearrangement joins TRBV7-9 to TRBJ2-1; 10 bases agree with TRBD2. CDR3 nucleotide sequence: TGTGCCAGCAGCCTAGCGGGAGCATCGCTGAGCTCCTACAATGAGCAGTTCTTC. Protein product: CASSLAGASLSSYNEQFF.